These 14 T cell receptor beta chains share one sample of origin, sequenced in a study of cytomegalovirus exposure and HLA in healthy donors. The PCR used 60 Vbeta and 13 Jbeta primers. Profiling relied on immunoSEQ multiplex PCR, and the TCRdb table lists in-frame clones only, not all of them. The table has some 170,000 clones, 75% seen once. Sequenced: PBMCs. These receptors were taken from a male donor in good health and CMV-seronegative.

This clone was picked up a small number of times. The chain joins TRBV19 to TRBJ1-5; 12 bases fit TRBD1. Germline V gene lookup returns CDR1 LNHDA and CDR2 SQIVND (reference sequence). The CDR3 has 18 amino acids. V gave up 4 bases and J gave up 5 bases; unmatched junction bases: 12. The CDR3 bases are TGTGCCAGTAGTAAATCGGGACAGGGGGCGGGTAGGTATCAGCCCCAGCATTTT. As protein: CASSKSGQGAGRYQPQHF.

The chain links TRBV5-4 to TRBJ1-5; no firm D call. CDR1 and CDR2 (germline): SGHNT, YYREEE (reference sequence). The ends were cut back, 2 bases at V and 0 bases at J, with 12 bases in the middle. This CDR3 is 16 amino acids long. This chain's CDR3 is CASSFGGSYSNQPQHF. CDR3 coding DNA: TGTGCCAGCAGCTTCGGAGGCTCATATAGCAATCAGCCCCAGCATTTT.

The chain has TRBV6-5 and TRBJ2-3; D might be TRBD1 (6 bases). Per germline, CDR1 MNHEY and CDR2 SVGAGI. The CDR3 spans 16 residues. V lost 0 bases and J 6 bases, leaving 16 bases between the germline ends. In DNA, the CDR3 is TGTGCCAGCAGTTACTCCTTGGCGCAGGGGAGCGATACGCAGTATTTT. It specifies CASSYSLAQGSDTQYF.

This clone was observed a handful of times. The chain carries TRBV12-5 and TRBJ2-7; D assignment may be TRBD1 or TRBD2 (6 bases each). Trimming cost V 5 bases and J 6 bases, with 11 bases left between them. Per the germline V gene, CDR1 is LGHNT and CDR2 is FRNRAP. The CDR3 totals 12 residues. The CDR3 DNA follows: TGTGCTAGTGGTATGGGGGGCGGCGAGCAGTACTTC. Protein sequence: CASGMGGGEQYF.

The chain carries TRBV28 and TRBJ2-7, with D possibly TRBD2 on 6 matching bases. Germline V lookup: CDR1 MDHEN, CDR2 SYDVKM. The CDR3 consists of 15 residues. Trimming removed 4 bases from V and 0 bases from J, with 13 bases in between. This CDR3 reads CASSSPDGSSYEQYF. CDR3 coding DNA: TGTGCCAGCAGTTCACCGGACGGGAGCTCCTACGAGCAGTACTTC. Drawing the rest from reference TRBV28 and TRBJ2-7, the complete variable domain is DVKVTQSSRYLVKRTGEKVFLECVQDMDHENMFWYRQDPGLGLRLIYFSYDVKMKEKGDIPEGYSVSREKKERFSLILESASTNQTSMYLCASSSPDGSSYEQYFGPGTRLTVT.

This clone has only a few counts. J is TRBJ1-3 and V is TRBV19; D possibly corresponds to TRBD1 (5 bases). The CDR3 is 15 amino acids. Trimming stripped 5 bases from V and 0 bases from J, with 11 bases between. Germline CDR1 reads LNHDA; CDR2 reads SQIVND (reference sequence). The CDR3, as DNA: TGTGCCAGTAGTGATTCAGGACACTCTGGAAACACCATATATTTT. Protein sequence: CASSDSGHSGNTIYF.

In the case of this clone: The same CDR3 also results from other DNA sequences found in this sample. The rearrangement links TRBV28 to TRBJ2-1; the D gene is possibly TRBD1 (5 bases). Trimming removed 2 bases from V and 3 bases from J, with 5 bases in between. Germline lookup yields CDR1 MDHEN and CDR2 SYDVKM. The length of the CDR3 is 13 residues. The CDR3 DNA reads TGTGCCAGCAGTTTAGACAGCTACAATGAGCAGTTCTTC. Encoded protein: CASSLDSYNEQFF.

The chain has TRBV30 and TRBJ1-5; 9 bases match TRBD1. The CDR3 runs to 14 residues. Germline V gene data show CDR1 as GTSNPN and CDR2 as SVGIG (reference sequence). Germline trimming cut 2 bases from V and 5 bases from J; bases unmatched to any gene: 4. The CDR3 spells CAWSHRTGDQPQHF. In DNA, the CDR3 is TGTGCCTGGAGTCATAGGACAGGGGATCAGCCCCAGCATTTT.

The table lists this clone with a count of one. V gene TRBV2 combines with J gene TRBJ1-4; D is possibly TRBD1 (5 bases). Between the trimmed V and J ends, which lost 8 bases and 4 bases, there was a span of 14 bases. Germline values: CDR1 SNHLY, CDR2 FYNNEI. The CDR3 sequence is 14 residues long. The CDR3 reads CASLKLGGNEKLFF. In nucleotides, the CDR3 is TGTGCCAGCCTCAAGCTCGGGGGTAATGAAAAACTGTTTTTT.

This sequence joins TRBV19 and TRBJ1-5, with a weak D call TRBD1 (6 bases). Deletions cut 6 bases from V and 7 bases from J, with 19 bases between. The CDR3 contains 15 residues. Per germline, CDR1 LNHDA and CDR2 SQIVND (reference sequence). The DNA for the CDR3 is TGTGCCAGTAGGACGGGACACCGCAGCATACAGCCCCAGCATTTT. Encoded protein: CASRTGHRSIQPQHF.

The rearrangement uses TRBV27 and TRBJ2-1, with 11 bases aligning to TRBD2. This CDR3 region has 16 residues. Germline V gives CDR1 MNHEY, CDR2 SMNVEV (reference sequence). With V trimmed by 1 base and J by 7 bases, 6 bases remained unmatched. CDR3 sequence: CASSLYVAGGRNEQFF. The CDR3 DNA sequence: TGTGCCAGCAGTTTATATGTAGCGGGAGGGAGGAATGAGCAGTTCTTC.

This clone was detected a few times. The chain uses TRBV11-2 and TRBJ2-7, with D tentatively TRBD2 (6 bases). CDR1 and CDR2 (germline): SGHAT, FQNNGV. The ends were cut back, 0 bases at V and 5 bases at J, with 11 bases in the middle. The CDR3 is made up of 14 amino acids. CDR3 in amino acids: CASSLDRRGHEQYF. The DNA of the CDR3 is TGTGCCAGCAGCTTAGATCGGAGGGGTCACGAGCAGTACTTC.

This clone turned up a few times. The rearrangement uses TRBV30 and TRBJ2-7, with 8 nucleotides matching TRBD1. Germline-derived CDR1 and CDR2 are GTSNPN and SVGIG (reference sequence). The J segment lost 1 base and the V segment lost 0 bases, leaving 8 bases of the junction unmatched. The CDR3 contains 16 residues. The CDR3 DNA is TGTGCCTGGAGTGTAGAGGGCCAGGGGGCTTCCTACGAGCAGTACTTC. Residues: CAWSVEGQGASYEQYF.

The V call is TRBV5-4, the J call TRBJ2-7; the D is unclear. The germline CDR1 and CDR2 sequences are SGHNT and YYREEE (reference sequence). This CDR3 comprises 12 residues. Trimming left V 2 bases short and J 4 bases short, with 7 bases between. The CDR3 bases are TGTGCCAGCAGCTTAAATCAATACGAGCAGTACTTC. Encoded protein: CASSLNQYEQYF.